Listed below are T cell receptor beta chains from one sample, sequenced in a study of shared clonotypes between healthy human individuals. TCRdb's table, derived via immunoSEQ multiplex PCR, lists solely in-frame clones and lacks some. Of about 2.4 million clones in the sample, approximately 94% were seen once. Sample: naive CD4+ T cells from PBMCs. The origin of the receptors is a man younger than 35 in good health. Some clones in this sample may be carry-over from other donors' samples. Both conserved end residues are part of each CDR3. The order of the fields is J gene, V gene, clone size, D gene, CDR3 DNA, CDR3 protein. The D gene is left open where the match is weak. Only some rows state a clone size, as once, few, many or a class for expanded clones.

J gene: TRBJ2-1
V gene: TRBV5-4
clone size: NA
D gene: TRBD2
CDR3 DNA: TGTGCCAGCAGCTTTAGGACTAGCGGGAGTGACGAGCAGTTCTTC
CDR3 protein: CASSFRTSGSDEQFF

J gene: TRBJ2-1
V gene: TRBV30
clone size: NA
D gene: TRBD2
CDR3 DNA: TGTGCCTGGAGTGAGGGACTAGCGGGAGGGTCGGATGAGCAGTTCTTC
CDR3 protein: CAWSEGLAGGSDEQFF

J gene: TRBJ1-5
V gene: TRBV5-8
clone size: NA
D gene: NA
CDR3 DNA: TGTGCCAGCAGCCGAAGACAGGCCCTGTACAATCAGCCCCAGCATTTT
CDR3 protein: CASSRRQALYNQPQHF

J gene: TRBJ2-3
V gene: TRBV6-5
clone size: NA
D gene: TRBD2
CDR3 DNA: TGTGCCAGCAGGATGACTAGCGGGAGGACAGATACGCAGTATTTT
CDR3 protein: CASRMTSGRTDTQYF

J gene: TRBJ2-7
V gene: TRBV15
clone size: once
D gene: TRBD2
CDR3 DNA: TGTGCCACCAGCGACCGACTAGCGGGTGTCAACGAGCAGTACTTC
CDR3 protein: CATSDRLAGVNEQYF

J gene: TRBJ2-1
V gene: TRBV4-1
clone size: NA
D gene: NA
CDR3 DNA: TGCGCCAGCAGCTACCAGGGGCGGGACGTCAGAGAGCAGTTCTTC
CDR3 protein: CASSYQGRDVREQFF

J gene: TRBJ2-7
V gene: TRBV18
clone size: NA
D gene: NA
CDR3 DNA: TGTGCCAGCTCCGCCCAGGCGCAGTCCTCCTACGAGCAGTACTTC
CDR3 protein: CASSAQAQSSYEQYF

J gene: TRBJ1-4
V gene: TRBV15
clone size: NA
D gene: NA
CDR3 DNA: TGTGCCACCACCCCGAGGCTTGATGAAAAACTGTTTTTT
CDR3 protein: CATTPRLDEKLFF

J gene: TRBJ2-3
V gene: TRBV9
clone size: NA
D gene: TRBD2
CDR3 DNA: TGTGCCAGCAGCCCCGGAGCTAGCGGGAGTTTGACAGATACGCAGTATTTT
CDR3 protein: CASSPGASGSLTDTQYF

J gene: TRBJ2-5
V gene: TRBV13
clone size: NA
D gene: NA
CDR3 DNA: TGTGCCAGCAGCTTAGGTCCACAGGAAGAGACCCAGTACTTC
CDR3 protein: CASSLGPQEETQYF

J gene: TRBJ2-5
V gene: TRBV5-1
clone size: NA
D gene: NA
CDR3 DNA: TGCGCCAGCAGCTTGACGGCCCCAGGGGAGACCCAGTACTTC
CDR3 protein: CASSLTAPGETQYF

J gene: TRBJ2-2
V gene: TRBV14
clone size: NA
D gene: TRBD2
CDR3 DNA: TGTGCCAGCAGCCTTGGACTAGCGGTAAACACCGGGGAGCTGTTTTTT
CDR3 protein: CASSLGLAVNTGELFF

J gene: TRBJ1-2
V gene: TRBV27
clone size: NA
D gene: TRBD1
CDR3 DNA: TGTGCCAGCGGGTACAGGGGTATGGAAGGCTACACCTTC
CDR3 protein: CASGYRGMEGYTF

J gene: TRBJ2-2
V gene: TRBV7-2
clone size: NA
D gene: TRBD2
CDR3 DNA: TGTGCCAGCAGCCGCTGGCGGGAGGGCACCGGGGAGCTGTTTTTT
CDR3 protein: CASSRWREGTGELFF

J gene: TRBJ1-2
V gene: TRBV4-2
clone size: NA
D gene: NA
CDR3 DNA: TGTGCCAGCAGCCAATCCAACAGCGGCTCCTACACCTTC
CDR3 protein: CASSQSNSGSYTF

J gene: TRBJ2-7
V gene: TRBV27
clone size: NA
D gene: NA
CDR3 DNA: TGTGCCAGCAGTCCCCGACAGGGGAGGGACTACGAGCAGTACTTC
CDR3 protein: CASSPRQGRDYEQYF

J gene: TRBJ1-4
V gene: TRBV19
clone size: NA
D gene: NA
CDR3 DNA: TGTGCCAGTAGACCCCCGGCCGCAACTAATGAAAAACTGTTTTTT
CDR3 protein: CASRPPAATNEKLFF